The 14 T cell receptor beta chains listed next were all sequenced from one sample in a study of blood T cell repertoires in COVID-19 (dated by TCRdb to 2020 to 2022). Library creation used the immunoSEQ multiplex PCR assay. The immuneACCESS repertoire file appears here via TCRdb, limited to in-frame rearrangements. These files lack a portion of the clones; in checked studies, under half of the deficit traces to unresolved V genes, and the cause of the others is not known. Recorded for this sample are 390,000 or so clones; around 87% of them occurred a single time. The top ten clones comprise 8% to 13% of the sample. Material: peripheral blood. These receptors originate from a woman in her 30s with COVID-19, enrolled during active disease.

The genes are TRBV6-1 and TRBJ1-3; 7 nucleotides align to TRBD1. V was clipped by 1 base and J by 0 bases; unmatched bases: 6. The CDR3 covers 17 residues. Germline V lookup: CDR1 MNHNS, CDR2 SASEGT. Written as DNA, the CDR3 is TGTGCCAGCAGTGAAGTAGGAAACAGGGGCTCTGGAAACACCATATATTTT. The encoded protein is CASSEVGNRGSGNTIYF.

This chain connects TRBV9 to TRBJ2-2; no clear D. The germline V and J ends were trimmed by 0 bases and 4 bases, with 10 bases remaining between them. The germline V gene encodes CDR1 SGDLS and CDR2 YYNGEE. CDR3 length: 15 amino acids. This CDR3 reads CASSVVSYGTGELFF. CDR3 coding DNA: TGTGCCAGCAGCGTAGTTAGCTACGGCACCGGGGAGCTGTTTTTT.

V and J are TRBV9 and TRBJ2-5; TRBD2 aligns across 7 bases. This CDR3 contains 16 residues. V lost 4 bases to trimming and J lost 9 bases; unmatched junction nucleotides: 18. Germline assignment: CDR1 SGDLS and CDR2 YYNGEE. The CDR3 sequence: CASSLTGTTRSTAQYF. As DNA, the CDR3 is TGTGCCAGCAGCCTTACCGGGACTACCCGGTCTACGGCCCAGTACTTC.

The chain joins TRBV5-4 to TRBJ2-1; 10 bases line up with TRBD2. CDR3 length equals 16 residues. V trimming: 1 base; J trimming: 8 bases; junction bases outside the gene matches: 9. Germline V CDR1 and CDR2: SGHNT, YYREEE (reference sequence). In nucleotides, the CDR3 is TGTGCCAGCAGCTTGTTTCTGTCTAGCGGGAGTGATGAGCAGTTCTTC. Protein product: CASSLFLSSGSDEQFF.

The chain has TRBV5-5 and TRBJ2-4, with D perhaps matching TRBD2 (6 bases). The CDR3 totals 17 residues. The germline CDR1 and CDR2 sequences are SGHKS and YYEKEE (reference sequence). The V end lost 0 bases, the J end lost 0 bases, and 13 bases lay between the germline ends. The CDR3 DNA reads as TGTGCCAGCAGCTTGGCTGGCAGGGAGGTAGCCAAAAACATTCAGTACTTC. This translates into CASSLAGREVAKNIQYF.

The gene calls are TRBV5-4 and TRBJ2-1; maybe TRBD2 (6 bases). Trimming cost V 4 bases and J 4 bases, with 18 bases left between them. The CDR3 has 16 residues. Germline-derived CDR1 and CDR2 are SGHNT and YYREEE (reference sequence). DNA for the CDR3: TGTGCCAGCAGCCCCGCCGGGAGACTAGGGTACAATGAGCAGTTCTTC. Amino acids: CASSPAGRLGYNEQFF.

This chain's CDR3 is CASSLGGGGEQYF. As DNA, the CDR3 is TGTGCCAGCAGCTTAGGAGGGGGCGGCGAGCAGTACTTC. The chain joins TRBV7-9 to TRBJ2-7; 7 bases align to TRBD1. Germline V gene data show CDR1 as SEHNR and CDR2 as FQNEAQ (reference sequence). Losses at the gene ends were 1 base for V and 6 bases for J; bases not matched to a gene: 3. CDR3 length: 13 residues.

The rearrangement joins TRBV30 to TRBJ2-7; TRBD2 matches 7 bases. Germline trimming cut 3 bases from V and 5 bases from J; bases unmatched to any gene: 10. The CDR3 has 14 residues. The germline V gene encodes CDR1 GTSNPN and CDR2 SVGIG (reference sequence). CDR3 region: CAWSHPGGSNEQYF. The CDR3 bases are TGTGCCTGGAGCCACCCCGGCGGGAGTAACGAGCAGTACTTC.

The J gene is TRBJ2-5, the V gene TRBV5-1; D unclear. The V gene's germline CDR1 is SGHRS and CDR2 YFSETQ. The V gene lost 3 bases and the J gene lost 5 bases, with 11 bases spanning the gap. This CDR3 region has 13 residues. The CDR3 region is CASSSGPFETQYF. The DNA of the CDR3 is TGCGCCAGCAGCTCAGGCCCTTTTGAGACCCAGTACTTC.

J is TRBJ2-2 and V is TRBV24-1; D uncertain. The CDR3 is made up of 15 amino acids. Trimming pared 3 bases from V and 4 bases from J, leaving 11 bases between. CDR1 and CDR2 (germline): KGHDR, SFDVKD. The CDR3 reads CATSDDARGTGELFF. CDR3 DNA sequence: TGTGCCACCAGTGATGACGCACGAGGCACCGGGGAGCTGTTTTTT.

This chain joins TRBV30 and TRBJ1-2; D gene uncertain. Germline V gives CDR1 GTSNPN, CDR2 SVGIG (reference sequence). Trimming took off 5 bases at V and 4 bases at J, with 5 bases between the two ends. The CDR3 totals 10 residues. For the CDR3, the DNA is TGTGCCTGGTTATCCTATGGCTACACCTTC. This translates into CAWLSYGYTF.

V and J are TRBV6-5 and TRBJ2-2; D possibly corresponds to TRBD2 (5 bases). Trimming pared 6 bases from V and 7 bases from J, leaving 15 bases between. Germline assignment: CDR1 MNHEY and CDR2 SVGAGI. The CDR3 is 14 amino acids. The CDR3 sequence: CASRDSLVSGELFF. The CDR3 region has the DNA TGTGCCAGCAGGGACTCCCTTGTTAGCGGGGAGCTGTTTTTT.

This chain uses TRBV19 with TRBJ1-1; possible D gene TRBD1, 6 bases. This CDR3 spans 17 amino acids. Germline CDR1 reads LNHDA; CDR2 reads SQIVND (reference sequence). V gave up 5 bases and J gave up 4 bases, with 23 bases separating them. The CDR3 DNA reads as TGTGCCAGTAGTCCGTATGGTTCCGGGCAGGGGATCACTGAAGCTTTCTTT. This sequence encodes CASSPYGSGQGITEAFF.

The chain carries TRBV6-2 or TRBV6-3 and TRBJ1-2; possible D gene TRBD1, 5 bases. The CDR3 has 12 amino acids. Germline CDR1 is MNHEY and CDR2 is SVGEGT. Trimming cost V 2 bases and J 6 bases, with 7 bases left between them. The CDR3 DNA sequence: TGTGCCAGCAGTTACCCCAGGGATGGCTACACCTTC. The encoded protein is CASSYPRDGYTF.